What follows are 22 T cell receptor beta chains derived from one specimen sequenced in a study of cytomegalovirus exposure and HLA in healthy donors. Vbeta (60) and Jbeta (13) primers were used in the PCR. Profiling relied on immunoSEQ multiplex PCR, and the TCRdb table lists in-frame clones only, not all of them. Here the sample spans some 130,000 clones, about 61% being singletons. The specimen sequenced was PBMCs. Receptors were obtained from a woman aged 40 to 50 in good health and CMV-seronegative.

V usage is TRBV7-9 and J usage is TRBJ1-2, with D possibly matching TRBD1 (5 bases). V lost 1 base to trimming and J lost 14 bases, with 17 bases between them. Germline V CDR1 and CDR2: SEHNR, FQNEAQ (reference sequence). The CDR3 has 13 residues. Written as DNA, the CDR3 is TGTGCCAGCAGCTTAGACGGTAGGACACAGGAAACCTTC. Its protein product is CASSLDGRTQETF.

The chain joins TRBV5-6 to TRBJ2-3; 12 bases are shared with TRBD2. The CDR3 is 18 amino acids. V lost 1 base, J lost 2 bases, and 8 bases stayed unmatched. CDR1 and CDR2 (germline): SGHDT, YYEEEE. The CDR3 bases are TGTGCCAGCAGCTTGTTATCGACTAGCGGGGGATTCACAGATACGCAGTATTTT. Translation: CASSLLSTSGGFTDTQYF.

V is TRBV2 and J is TRBJ1-2; the match to TRBD1 covers 11 bases. CDR3 length: 15 amino acids. The trim removed 3 bases at V and 5 bases at J, leaving 5 bases unmatched. The V gene's germline CDR1 is SNHLY and CDR2 FYNNEI. The CDR3 coding sequence is TGTGCCAGCAGTGAGGGACAGGGGGTCGTTTATGGCTACACCTTC. It translates to CASSEGQGVVYGYTF.

The rearrangement joins TRBV19 to TRBJ2-3, with 11 positions matching TRBD2. Germline V lookup: CDR1 LNHDA, CDR2 SQIVND (reference sequence). V lost 0 bases and J lost 0; bases outside the gene matches: 8. There are 19 residues in the CDR3. The CDR3 DNA reads TGTGCCAGTAGTATAGATCCTTCGGGGACTAGCGGTAGCACAGATACGCAGTATTTT. Translated: CASSIDPSGTSGSTDTQYF.

The sample holds a few counts of this clone. The chain employs TRBV18 and TRBJ2-5; the match to TRBD2 covers 7 bases. The V and J ends lost 2 bases and 5 bases, in that order; junction bases with no gene match: 17. Per germline, CDR1 KGHSH and CDR2 LQKENI. This CDR3 contains 18 residues. The CDR3: CASSPNGGGGGVWETQYF. The CDR3 bases are TGTGCCAGCTCACCAAACGGCGGTGGCGGGGGAGTGTGGGAGACCCAGTACTTC.

The chain uses TRBV29-1 and TRBJ2-5; 8 nucleotides line up with TRBD2. This CDR3 is 15 amino acids long. V shed 6 bases, J shed 3 bases, and the junction held 12 bases outside the gene matches. Per the germline V gene, CDR1 is SQVTM and CDR2 is ANQGSEA. The CDR3 loop is CSVRWGSGGEETQYF. The CDR3 DNA reads as TGCAGCGTCCGATGGGGAAGCGGGGGCGAAGAGACCCAGTACTTC.

The chain joins TRBV5-8 to TRBJ2-7; a possible D gene is TRBD1 (5 bases). The CDR3 contains 15 residues. Germline V gene data show CDR1 as SGHTS and CDR2 as YDEGEE. The V end was cut by 2 bases, the J end by 1 base, with 13 bases between. CDR3 coding DNA: TGTGCCAGCAGCTTCTTTGGGGCCCTTTCCTACGAGCAGTACTTC. Protein product: CASSFFGALSYEQYF.

The rearrangement uses TRBV5-6 and TRBJ1-1, with a weak D call TRBD1 (6 bases). V was cut by 4 bases and J by 7 bases, with 17 bases left in between. From germline, CDR1 is SGHDT and CDR2 YYEEEE. The CDR3 consists of 14 residues. CDR3 sequence: CASSPWPEDSEAFF. DNA of the CDR3: TGTGCCAGCAGCCCCTGGCCGGAGGACAGTGAAGCTTTCTTT.

The rearrangement joins TRBV7-8 to TRBJ1-1; D not certain. Germline assignment: CDR1 SGHVS and CDR2 FQNEAQ. The CDR3 contains 14 residues. V dropped 3 bases and J dropped 5 bases, with 13 bases sitting between them. CDR3 bases: TGTGCCAGCAGCTTGATGCCCGGGATAACTGAAGCTTTCTTT. Protein: CASSLMPGITEAFF. The full variable domain, its missing parts supplied by reference TRBV7-8 and TRBJ1-1, is GAGVSQSPRYKVAKRGQDVALRCDPISGHVSLFWYQQALGQGPEFLTYFQNEAQLDKSGLPSDRFFAERPEGSVSTLKIQRTQQEDSAVYLCASSLMPGITEAFFGQGTRLTVV.

The J gene is TRBJ2-7, the V gene TRBV27; 7 nucleotides align to TRBD2. There are 14 residues in the CDR3. V dropped 6 bases and J dropped 5; count of bases not matched to a gene: 10. Germline V lookup: CDR1 MNHEY, CDR2 SMNVEV (reference sequence). CDR3 sequence (DNA): TGTGCCAGCAGGGGGACTACTACCGGCCACGAGCAGTACTTC. It yields the protein CASRGTTTGHEQYF.

The DNA of the CDR3 is TGTGCCAGCAGTTTTCCTCGAGAGACCCAGTACTTC. Translating it yields CASSFPRETQYF. The rearrangement links TRBV7-9 to TRBJ2-5; D is uncertain. The CDR3 loop spans 12 amino acids. Trimming took off 6 bases at V and 4 bases at J, with 9 bases between the two ends. Germline loops: CDR1 SEHNR, CDR2 FQNEAQ (reference sequence).

The chain employs TRBV11-2 and TRBJ2-3, with TRBD2 matching 9 bases. J lost 5 bases, V lost 5 bases, and 8 bases had no gene match. Germline V lookup: CDR1 SGHAT, CDR2 FQNNGV. The length of the CDR3 is 15 residues. CDR3 DNA: TGTGCCAGCAGCCCCCTCGGACTAGCGAGAGATACGCAGTATTTT. Translating it yields CASSPLGLARDTQYF.

This rearrangement joins TRBV7-2 to TRBJ1-3, with a tentative D call TRBD1 (5 bases). Looked up from germline, CDR1 is SGHTA and CDR2 is FQGNSA. The ends were cut back, 1 base at V and 4 bases at J, with 14 bases in the middle. This CDR3 is built from 16 residues. CDR3 bases: TGTGCCAGCAGCTTAGTTGGGGGGGTGCCAGGAAACACCATATATTTT. Translating gives CASSLVGGVPGNTIYF.

This clone has more than one count but fewer than ten. The rearrangement uses TRBV30 and TRBJ2-7; D is perhaps TRBD1 (7 bases). The germline V gene encodes CDR1 GTSNPN and CDR2 SVGIG (reference sequence). Deletions cut 3 bases from V and 7 bases from J, with 19 bases between. CDR3 size: 14 residues. CDR3 protein: CAWSAGQTKPEQYF. DNA of the CDR3: TGTGCCTGGAGCGCGGGACAGACCAAACCTGAGCAGTACTTC.

This rearrangement joins TRBV6-1 to TRBJ1-2, with D possibly matching TRBD1 (5 bases). Trimming stripped 3 bases from V and 5 bases from J, with 22 bases between. Germline loops: CDR1 MNHNS, CDR2 SASEGT. CDR3 length: 17 amino acids. The chain's CDR3 is CASSESGLPGRTYGYTF. In nucleotides, the CDR3 is TGTGCCAGCAGTGAGAGTGGCTTACCAGGGAGGACTTATGGCTACACCTTC.

The gene calls are TRBV6-6 and TRBJ1-1, with 7 bases that match TRBD1. Germline CDR1 and CDR2: MNHNY and SVGAGI (reference sequence). This CDR3 spans 11 amino acids. V shed 6 bases and J 6 bases; nucleotides not matched to a gene: 1. The CDR3 is CASSGQAEAFF. The CDR3 DNA reads as TGTGCCAGCAGCGGACAGGCTGAAGCTTTCTTT.

V gene TRBV6-5 combines with J gene TRBJ2-7; 7 bases fit TRBD2. Germline V lookup: CDR1 MNHEY, CDR2 SVGAGI. Unmatched junction bases numbered 2, after V lost 0 bases and J lost 3 bases. CDR3 size: 14 residues. CDR3 nucleotide sequence: TGTGCCAGCAGTTACTCGGGGAGGGTCTACGAGCAGTACTTC. It encodes CASSYSGRVYEQYF.

The CDR3 nucleotides read TGTGCCAGCAGTGCGGGGGGGCTCATTTTAGATACGCAGTATTTT. Protein sequence: CASSAGGLILDTQYF. This rearrangement joins TRBV6-1 to TRBJ2-3, with 8 bases lining up with TRBD2. The CDR3 loop spans 15 amino acids. Germline values: CDR1 MNHNS, CDR2 SASEGT. Trimming removed 4 bases from V and 5 bases from J; junction bases left unmatched: 8.

The chain couples TRBV5-4 to TRBJ1-1; D is possibly TRBD1 (5 bases). Trimming cost V 0 bases and J 5 bases, with 14 bases left between them. Germline-derived CDR1 and CDR2 are SGHNT and YYREEE (reference sequence). This CDR3 comprises 15 residues. The CDR3 DNA reads as TGTGCCAGCAGCTTGGTGGACATAGGGGAAACTGAAGCTTTCTTT. This sequence encodes CASSLVDIGETEAFF.

V and J are TRBV5-1 and TRBJ1-2; possible D gene TRBD1, 6 bases. With 0 bases removed from V and 2 bases from J, the gap between germline ends came to 11 bases. This CDR3 region has 15 residues. Germline CDR1 SGHRS, CDR2 YFSETQ. CDR3 amino acids: CASSLDPTGNYGYTF. CDR3 coding DNA: TGCGCCAGCAGCTTGGACCCAACAGGGAACTATGGCTACACCTTC.

V usage is TRBV11-2 and J usage is TRBJ1-6, with TRBD1 identical over 9 bases. The junction had 5 bases not matched to a gene; V was cut back by 4 bases and J by 7 bases. The germline V gene has CDR1 SGHAT and CDR2 FQNNGV. The CDR3 extends over 15 amino acids. The CDR3 here is CASSSGTGKNSPLHF. As DNA, the CDR3 is TGTGCCAGCAGCTCAGGGACAGGGAAAAATTCACCCCTCCACTTT.

The chain employs TRBV7-2 and TRBJ1-2; 12 nucleotides line up with TRBD1. The CDR3 length is 16 residues. The germline V gene encodes CDR1 SGHTA and CDR2 FQGNSA. After removal of 3 bases from V and 8 bases from J, the junction contained 10 bases not matched to a gene. The CDR3 sequence is CASSFYKGTGGGGYTF. CDR3 nucleotides: TGTGCCAGCAGCTTTTATAAAGGGACAGGGGGCGGCGGCTACACCTTC.